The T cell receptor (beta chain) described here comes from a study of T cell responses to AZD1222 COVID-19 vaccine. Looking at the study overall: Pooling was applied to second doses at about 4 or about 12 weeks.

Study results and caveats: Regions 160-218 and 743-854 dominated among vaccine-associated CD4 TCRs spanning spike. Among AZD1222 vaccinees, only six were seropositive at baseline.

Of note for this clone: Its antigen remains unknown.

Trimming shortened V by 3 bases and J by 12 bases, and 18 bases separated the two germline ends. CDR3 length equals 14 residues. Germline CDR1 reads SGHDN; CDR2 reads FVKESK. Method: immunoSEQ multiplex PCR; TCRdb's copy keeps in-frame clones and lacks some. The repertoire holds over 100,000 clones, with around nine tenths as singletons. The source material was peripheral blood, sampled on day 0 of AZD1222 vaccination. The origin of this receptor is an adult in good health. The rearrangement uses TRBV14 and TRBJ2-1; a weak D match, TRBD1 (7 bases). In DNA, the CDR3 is TGTGCCAGCAGCCATGGCGGGACAGCCAAGGTGCAGTTCTTC. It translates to CASSHGGTAKVQFF. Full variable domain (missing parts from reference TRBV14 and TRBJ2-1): EAGVTQFPSHSVIEKGQTVTLRCDPISGHDNLYWYRRVMGKEIKFLLHFVKESKQDESGMPNNRFLAERTGGTYSTLKVQPAELEDSGVYFCASSHGGTAKVQFFGPGTRLTVL.